This T cell receptor (beta chain) is from a study of blood T cell repertoires in COVID-19. Study-level information: COVID-19 samples collected from the United States, Italy and Spain covered acute and convalescent phases.

The CDR3 sequence is 15 residues long. V trimming: 1 base; J trimming: 9 bases; junction bases outside the gene matches: 8. The germline V gene encodes CDR1 SGHNT and CDR2 YENEEA. Data came from immunoSEQ multiplex PCR; TCRdb stores just in-frame clones and leaves some out. The table shows more than 15,000 clones, with less than 95% occurring only once. The receptor's source is a human donor in a cohort sampled during active COVID-19. V gene TRBV11-3 combines with J gene TRBJ2-1; 8 positions match TRBD2. Sequencing was carried out using peripheral blood. The CDR3 nucleotides read TGTGCCAGCAGCTTAGGGGTAGCGGGACGCGGTGAGCAGTTCTTC. It translates to CASSLGVAGRGEQFF.